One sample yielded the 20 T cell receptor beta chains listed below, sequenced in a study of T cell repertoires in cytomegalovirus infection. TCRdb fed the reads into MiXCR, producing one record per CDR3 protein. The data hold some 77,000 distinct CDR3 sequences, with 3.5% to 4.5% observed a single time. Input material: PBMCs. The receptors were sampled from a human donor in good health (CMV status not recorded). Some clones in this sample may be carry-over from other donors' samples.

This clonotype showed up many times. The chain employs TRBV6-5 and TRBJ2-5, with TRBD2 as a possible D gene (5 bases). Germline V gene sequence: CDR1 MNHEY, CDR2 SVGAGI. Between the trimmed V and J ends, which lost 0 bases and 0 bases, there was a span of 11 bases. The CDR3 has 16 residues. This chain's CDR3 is CASSYSRGQYQETQYF. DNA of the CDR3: TGTGCCAGCAGTTACTCTAGAGGGCAGTACCAAGAGACCCAGTACTTC.

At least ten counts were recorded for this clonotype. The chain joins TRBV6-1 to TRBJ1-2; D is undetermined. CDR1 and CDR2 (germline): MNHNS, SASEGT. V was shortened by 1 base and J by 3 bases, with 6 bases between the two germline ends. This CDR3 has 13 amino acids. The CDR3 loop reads CASSEGDYYGYTF. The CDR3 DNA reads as TGTGCCAGCAGTGAAGGAGACTACTATGGCTACACCTTC.

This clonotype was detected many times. In DNA form, the CDR3 reads TGTGCCAGCAGCTTAGCTCGAGGCGGGGATCAGCCCCAGCATTTT. This sequence encodes CASSLARGGDQPQHF. This chain joins TRBV7-2 and TRBJ1-5; D is unresolved. Looked up from germline, CDR1 is SGHTA and CDR2 is FQGNSA. V lost 0 bases and J lost 5, with 11 bases in between. The length of the CDR3 is 15 residues.

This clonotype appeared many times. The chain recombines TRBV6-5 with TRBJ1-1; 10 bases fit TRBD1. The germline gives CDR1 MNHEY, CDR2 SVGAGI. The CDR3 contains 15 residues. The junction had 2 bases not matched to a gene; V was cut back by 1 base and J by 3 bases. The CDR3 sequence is CASSYWGTGDTEAFF. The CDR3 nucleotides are TGTGCCAGCAGTTACTGGGGGACAGGGGACACTGAAGCTTTCTTT.

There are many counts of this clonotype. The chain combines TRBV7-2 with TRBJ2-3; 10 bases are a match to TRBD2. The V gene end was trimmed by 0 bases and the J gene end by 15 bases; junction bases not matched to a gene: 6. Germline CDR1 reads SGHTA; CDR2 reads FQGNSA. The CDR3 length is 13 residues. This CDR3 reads CASSLAGTSEGYF. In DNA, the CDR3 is TGTGCCAGCAGCTTAGCCGGGACTAGCGAGGGATATTTT.

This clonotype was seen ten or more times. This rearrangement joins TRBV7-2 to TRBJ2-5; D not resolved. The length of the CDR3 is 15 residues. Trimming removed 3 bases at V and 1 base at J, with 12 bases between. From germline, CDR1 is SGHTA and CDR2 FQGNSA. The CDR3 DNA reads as TGTGCCAGCAGCTTGGGTGGGCAGGCCCAAGAGACCCAGTACTTC. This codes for CASSLGGQAQETQYF.

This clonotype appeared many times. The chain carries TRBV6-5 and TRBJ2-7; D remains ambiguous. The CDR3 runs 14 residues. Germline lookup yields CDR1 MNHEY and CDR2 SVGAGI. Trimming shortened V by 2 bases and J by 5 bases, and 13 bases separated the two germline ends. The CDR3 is CASSYRRGEHEQYF. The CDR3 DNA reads TGTGCCAGCAGTTACCGGAGAGGTGAACACGAGCAGTACTTC.

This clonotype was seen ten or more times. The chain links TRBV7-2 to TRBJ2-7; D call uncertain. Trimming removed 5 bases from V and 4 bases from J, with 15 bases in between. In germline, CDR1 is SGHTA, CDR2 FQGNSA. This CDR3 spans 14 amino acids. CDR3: CASSPLPTAYEQYF. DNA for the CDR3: TGTGCCAGCAGCCCTCTCCCCACAGCGTACGAGCAGTACTTC.

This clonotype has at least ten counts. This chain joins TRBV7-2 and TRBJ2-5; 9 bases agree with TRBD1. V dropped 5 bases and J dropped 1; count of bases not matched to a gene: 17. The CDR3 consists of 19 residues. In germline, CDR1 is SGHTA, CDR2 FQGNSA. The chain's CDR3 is CASSPMGDGTGYSQETQYF. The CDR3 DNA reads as TGTGCCAGCAGCCCTATGGGGGACGGGACAGGGTATTCCCAAGAGACCCAGTACTTC.

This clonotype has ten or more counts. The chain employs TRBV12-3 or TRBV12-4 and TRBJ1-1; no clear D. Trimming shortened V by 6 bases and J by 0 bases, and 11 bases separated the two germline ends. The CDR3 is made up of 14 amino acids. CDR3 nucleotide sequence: TGTGCCAGCAGCCCAAGCCGGATGAACACTGAAGCTTTCTTT. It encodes CASSPSRMNTEAFF.

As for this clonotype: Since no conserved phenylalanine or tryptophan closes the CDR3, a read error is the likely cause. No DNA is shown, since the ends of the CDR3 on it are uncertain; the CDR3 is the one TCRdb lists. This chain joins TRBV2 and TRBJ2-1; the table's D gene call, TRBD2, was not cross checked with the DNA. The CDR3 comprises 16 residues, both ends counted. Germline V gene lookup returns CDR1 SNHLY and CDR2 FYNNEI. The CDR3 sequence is CASRASTSTTYNEQCL.

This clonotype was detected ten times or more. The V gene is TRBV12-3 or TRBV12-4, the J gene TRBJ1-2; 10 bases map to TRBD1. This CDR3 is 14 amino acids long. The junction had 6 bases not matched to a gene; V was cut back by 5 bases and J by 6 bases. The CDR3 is CASSPPGTGDGYTF. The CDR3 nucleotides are TGTGCCAGCAGTCCGCCCGGGACAGGGGATGGCTACACCTTC.

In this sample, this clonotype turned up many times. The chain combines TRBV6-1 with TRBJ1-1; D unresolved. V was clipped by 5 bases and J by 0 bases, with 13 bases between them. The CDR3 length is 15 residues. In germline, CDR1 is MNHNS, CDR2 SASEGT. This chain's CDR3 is CASSPPKRMNTEAFF. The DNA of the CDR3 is TGTGCCAGCAGTCCTCCCAAGAGGATGAACACTGAAGCTTTCTTT.

CDR3 region: CAIREDRASRSGNTIYF. CDR3 nucleotide sequence: TGTGCCATCAGGGAGGACAGGGCCTCCCGCTCTGGAAACACCATATATTTT. The rearrangement uses TRBV10-3 and TRBJ1-3; TRBD1 agrees at 8 bases. Germline V lookup: CDR1 ENHRY, CDR2 SYGVKD. CDR3 size: 17 residues. V was pared by 6 bases and J by 0 bases, with 10 bases of the junction left unmatched.

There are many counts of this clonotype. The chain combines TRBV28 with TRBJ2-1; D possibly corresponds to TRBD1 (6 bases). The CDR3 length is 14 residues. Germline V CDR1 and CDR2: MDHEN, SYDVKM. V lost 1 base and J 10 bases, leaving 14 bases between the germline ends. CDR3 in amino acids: CASSLLDTGSEQFF. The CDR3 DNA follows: TGTGCCAGCAGTTTATTAGACACAGGGAGCGAGCAGTTCTTC.

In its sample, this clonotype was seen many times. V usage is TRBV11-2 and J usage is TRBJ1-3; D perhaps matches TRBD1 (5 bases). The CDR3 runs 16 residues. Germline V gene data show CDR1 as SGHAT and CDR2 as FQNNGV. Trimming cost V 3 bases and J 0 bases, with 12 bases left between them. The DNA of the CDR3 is TGTGCCAGCAGCTTCGGGGGTACTCACTCTGGAAACACCATATATTTT. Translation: CASSFGGTHSGNTIYF.

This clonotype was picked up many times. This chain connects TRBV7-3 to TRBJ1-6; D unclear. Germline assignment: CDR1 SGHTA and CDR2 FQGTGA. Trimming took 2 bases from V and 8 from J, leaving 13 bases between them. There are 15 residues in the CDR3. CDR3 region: CASSLALATDSPLHF. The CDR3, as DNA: TGTGCCAGCAGCTTAGCGTTAGCTACTGATTCACCCCTCCACTTT.

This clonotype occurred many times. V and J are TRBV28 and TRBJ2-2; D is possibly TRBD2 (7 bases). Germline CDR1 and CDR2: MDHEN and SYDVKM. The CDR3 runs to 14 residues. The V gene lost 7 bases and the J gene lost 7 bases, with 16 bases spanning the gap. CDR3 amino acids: CASKETGGLGELFF. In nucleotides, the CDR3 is TGTGCCAGCAAGGAAACGGGGGGCCTCGGGGAGCTGTTTTTT.

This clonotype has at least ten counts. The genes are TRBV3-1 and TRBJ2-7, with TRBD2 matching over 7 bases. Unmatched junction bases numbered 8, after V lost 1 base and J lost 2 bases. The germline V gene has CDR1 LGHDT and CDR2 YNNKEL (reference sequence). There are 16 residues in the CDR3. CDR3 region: CASSQVGLVTPYEQYF. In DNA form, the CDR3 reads TGTGCCAGCAGCCAAGTAGGACTAGTAACCCCCTACGAGCAGTACTTC.

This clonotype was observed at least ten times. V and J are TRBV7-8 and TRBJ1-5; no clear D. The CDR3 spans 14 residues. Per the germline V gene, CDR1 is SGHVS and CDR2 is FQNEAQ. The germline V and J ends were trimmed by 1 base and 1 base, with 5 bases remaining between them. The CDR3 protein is CASSLGQSNQPQHF. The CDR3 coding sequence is TGTGCCAGCAGCTTAGGCCAGAGCAATCAGCCCCAGCATTTT.